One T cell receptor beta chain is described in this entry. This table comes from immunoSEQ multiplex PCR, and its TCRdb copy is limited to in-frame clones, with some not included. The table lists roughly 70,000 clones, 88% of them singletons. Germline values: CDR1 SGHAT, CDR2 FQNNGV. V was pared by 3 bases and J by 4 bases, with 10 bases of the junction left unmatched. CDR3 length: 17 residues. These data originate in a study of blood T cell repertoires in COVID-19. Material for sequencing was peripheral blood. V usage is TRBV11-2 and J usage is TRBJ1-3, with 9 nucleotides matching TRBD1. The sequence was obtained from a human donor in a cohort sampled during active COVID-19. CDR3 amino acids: CASSFQGQGSGGNTIYF. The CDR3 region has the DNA TGTGCCAGCAGCTTCCAGGGACAGGGTAGCGGGGGAAACACCATATATTTT.